Listed below are T cell receptor beta chains from one sample, sequenced in a study of OX40 agonist ivuxolimab in advanced cancers. The assay was immunoSEQ multiplex PCR, and TCRdb's table has in-frame clones only and misses some. This table holds 50,000 to 70,000 clones, approximately 86% found once. The input for sequencing was CD4+ or CD8+ T cells sorted from blood, taken in a trial of the OX40 agonist ivuxolimab. The receptors derive from an adult with an advanced solid tumor such as melanoma, head and neck, liver or kidney cancer. Both conserved end residues are part of each CDR3. The order of the fields is V gene, J gene, clone size, D gene, CDR3 length, CDR3 DNA, CDR3 protein. The D gene is left open where the match is weak. The listing skips clone size in some rows; elsewhere it reads once, few, many or a size class.

>TRBV30|TRBJ1-5|NA|TRBD1|14
TGTGCCTGGAGTACCGGACAGGAAAATCAGCCCCAGCATTTT
CAWSTGQENQPQHF
>TRBV7-9|TRBJ1-2|NA|TRBD1|15
TGTGCCAGCAGCTGGGGACAGGGCAGGGATGGTGGCTACACCTTC
CASSWGQGRDGGYTF
>TRBV6-1|TRBJ2-1|once|NA|16
TGTGCCAGCAGTGAATTGATCCTAGACCCCTACAATGAGCAGTTCTTC
CASSELILDPYNEQFF
>TRBV28|TRBJ2-3|NA|NA|14
TGTGCCAGCAGCCAGGACACCTCCACAGATACGCAGTATTTT
CASSQDTSTDTQYF
>TRBV19|TRBJ1-1|NA|NA|14
TGTGCCAGCAGATTCATCTCAATGATGGCTGAAGCTTTCTTT
CASRFISMMAEAFF
>TRBV5-1|TRBJ1-2|medium-sized|NA|16
TGCGCCAGCAGCTTACGATTCGGACGGCAGCCCGATGGCTACACCTTC
CASSLRFGRQPDGYTF
>TRBV5-1|TRBJ2-7|NA|NA|12
TGCGCCAGCAGCTTGCCCGGGAACGAGCAGTACTTC
CASSLPGNEQYF
>TRBV4-3|TRBJ1-4|NA|TRBD1|15
TGCGCCAGCAGCCAAGAGGACAGGGGGTTCGAAAAACTGTTTTTT
CASSQEDRGFEKLFF
>TRBV15|TRBJ1-2|NA|NA|13
TGTGCCACCAGCAGAGGCAGGGACTATGGCTACACCTTC
CATSRGRDYGYTF
>TRBV6-5|TRBJ1-6|NA|NA|14
TGTGCCAGCAGTTACAGACAGGCCAATTCACCCCTCCACTTT
CASSYRQANSPLHF
>TRBV27|TRBJ2-7|few|TRBD2|14
TGTGCCAGCAGTTTAGCGGGAGGGCCCAACGAGCAGTACTTC
CASSLAGGPNEQYF
>TRBV5-6|TRBJ2-5|NA|NA|12
TGTGCCAGCAGCTTCGGGGAAGAGACCCAGTACTTC
CASSFGEETQYF